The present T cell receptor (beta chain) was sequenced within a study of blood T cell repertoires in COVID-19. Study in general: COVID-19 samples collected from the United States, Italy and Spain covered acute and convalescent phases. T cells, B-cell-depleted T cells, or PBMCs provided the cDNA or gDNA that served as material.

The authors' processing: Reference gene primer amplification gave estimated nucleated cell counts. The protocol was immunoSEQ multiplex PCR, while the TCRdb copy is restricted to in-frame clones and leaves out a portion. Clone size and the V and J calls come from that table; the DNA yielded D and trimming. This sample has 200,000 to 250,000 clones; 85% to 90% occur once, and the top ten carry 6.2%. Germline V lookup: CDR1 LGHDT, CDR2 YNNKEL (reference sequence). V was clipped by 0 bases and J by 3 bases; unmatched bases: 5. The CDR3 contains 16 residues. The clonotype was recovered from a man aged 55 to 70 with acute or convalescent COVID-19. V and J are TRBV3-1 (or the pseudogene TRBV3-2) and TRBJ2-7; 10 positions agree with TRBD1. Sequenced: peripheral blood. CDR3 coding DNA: TGTGCCAGCAGCCAAGATCGGCGGACAGGGGGCTACGAGCAGTACTTC. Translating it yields CASSQDRRTGGYEQYF.